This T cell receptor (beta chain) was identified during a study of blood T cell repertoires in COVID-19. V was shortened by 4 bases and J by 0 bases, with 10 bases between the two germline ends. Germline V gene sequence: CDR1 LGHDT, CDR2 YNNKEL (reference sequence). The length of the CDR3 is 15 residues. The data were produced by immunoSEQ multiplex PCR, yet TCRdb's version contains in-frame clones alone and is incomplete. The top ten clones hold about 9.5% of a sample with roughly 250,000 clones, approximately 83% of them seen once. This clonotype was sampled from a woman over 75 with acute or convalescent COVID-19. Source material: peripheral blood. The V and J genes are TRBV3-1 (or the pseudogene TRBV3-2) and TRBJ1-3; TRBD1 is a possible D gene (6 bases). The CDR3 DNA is TGTGCCAGCAGCCGGGACACCCTCTCTGGAAACACCATATATTTT. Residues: CASSRDTLSGNTIYF.